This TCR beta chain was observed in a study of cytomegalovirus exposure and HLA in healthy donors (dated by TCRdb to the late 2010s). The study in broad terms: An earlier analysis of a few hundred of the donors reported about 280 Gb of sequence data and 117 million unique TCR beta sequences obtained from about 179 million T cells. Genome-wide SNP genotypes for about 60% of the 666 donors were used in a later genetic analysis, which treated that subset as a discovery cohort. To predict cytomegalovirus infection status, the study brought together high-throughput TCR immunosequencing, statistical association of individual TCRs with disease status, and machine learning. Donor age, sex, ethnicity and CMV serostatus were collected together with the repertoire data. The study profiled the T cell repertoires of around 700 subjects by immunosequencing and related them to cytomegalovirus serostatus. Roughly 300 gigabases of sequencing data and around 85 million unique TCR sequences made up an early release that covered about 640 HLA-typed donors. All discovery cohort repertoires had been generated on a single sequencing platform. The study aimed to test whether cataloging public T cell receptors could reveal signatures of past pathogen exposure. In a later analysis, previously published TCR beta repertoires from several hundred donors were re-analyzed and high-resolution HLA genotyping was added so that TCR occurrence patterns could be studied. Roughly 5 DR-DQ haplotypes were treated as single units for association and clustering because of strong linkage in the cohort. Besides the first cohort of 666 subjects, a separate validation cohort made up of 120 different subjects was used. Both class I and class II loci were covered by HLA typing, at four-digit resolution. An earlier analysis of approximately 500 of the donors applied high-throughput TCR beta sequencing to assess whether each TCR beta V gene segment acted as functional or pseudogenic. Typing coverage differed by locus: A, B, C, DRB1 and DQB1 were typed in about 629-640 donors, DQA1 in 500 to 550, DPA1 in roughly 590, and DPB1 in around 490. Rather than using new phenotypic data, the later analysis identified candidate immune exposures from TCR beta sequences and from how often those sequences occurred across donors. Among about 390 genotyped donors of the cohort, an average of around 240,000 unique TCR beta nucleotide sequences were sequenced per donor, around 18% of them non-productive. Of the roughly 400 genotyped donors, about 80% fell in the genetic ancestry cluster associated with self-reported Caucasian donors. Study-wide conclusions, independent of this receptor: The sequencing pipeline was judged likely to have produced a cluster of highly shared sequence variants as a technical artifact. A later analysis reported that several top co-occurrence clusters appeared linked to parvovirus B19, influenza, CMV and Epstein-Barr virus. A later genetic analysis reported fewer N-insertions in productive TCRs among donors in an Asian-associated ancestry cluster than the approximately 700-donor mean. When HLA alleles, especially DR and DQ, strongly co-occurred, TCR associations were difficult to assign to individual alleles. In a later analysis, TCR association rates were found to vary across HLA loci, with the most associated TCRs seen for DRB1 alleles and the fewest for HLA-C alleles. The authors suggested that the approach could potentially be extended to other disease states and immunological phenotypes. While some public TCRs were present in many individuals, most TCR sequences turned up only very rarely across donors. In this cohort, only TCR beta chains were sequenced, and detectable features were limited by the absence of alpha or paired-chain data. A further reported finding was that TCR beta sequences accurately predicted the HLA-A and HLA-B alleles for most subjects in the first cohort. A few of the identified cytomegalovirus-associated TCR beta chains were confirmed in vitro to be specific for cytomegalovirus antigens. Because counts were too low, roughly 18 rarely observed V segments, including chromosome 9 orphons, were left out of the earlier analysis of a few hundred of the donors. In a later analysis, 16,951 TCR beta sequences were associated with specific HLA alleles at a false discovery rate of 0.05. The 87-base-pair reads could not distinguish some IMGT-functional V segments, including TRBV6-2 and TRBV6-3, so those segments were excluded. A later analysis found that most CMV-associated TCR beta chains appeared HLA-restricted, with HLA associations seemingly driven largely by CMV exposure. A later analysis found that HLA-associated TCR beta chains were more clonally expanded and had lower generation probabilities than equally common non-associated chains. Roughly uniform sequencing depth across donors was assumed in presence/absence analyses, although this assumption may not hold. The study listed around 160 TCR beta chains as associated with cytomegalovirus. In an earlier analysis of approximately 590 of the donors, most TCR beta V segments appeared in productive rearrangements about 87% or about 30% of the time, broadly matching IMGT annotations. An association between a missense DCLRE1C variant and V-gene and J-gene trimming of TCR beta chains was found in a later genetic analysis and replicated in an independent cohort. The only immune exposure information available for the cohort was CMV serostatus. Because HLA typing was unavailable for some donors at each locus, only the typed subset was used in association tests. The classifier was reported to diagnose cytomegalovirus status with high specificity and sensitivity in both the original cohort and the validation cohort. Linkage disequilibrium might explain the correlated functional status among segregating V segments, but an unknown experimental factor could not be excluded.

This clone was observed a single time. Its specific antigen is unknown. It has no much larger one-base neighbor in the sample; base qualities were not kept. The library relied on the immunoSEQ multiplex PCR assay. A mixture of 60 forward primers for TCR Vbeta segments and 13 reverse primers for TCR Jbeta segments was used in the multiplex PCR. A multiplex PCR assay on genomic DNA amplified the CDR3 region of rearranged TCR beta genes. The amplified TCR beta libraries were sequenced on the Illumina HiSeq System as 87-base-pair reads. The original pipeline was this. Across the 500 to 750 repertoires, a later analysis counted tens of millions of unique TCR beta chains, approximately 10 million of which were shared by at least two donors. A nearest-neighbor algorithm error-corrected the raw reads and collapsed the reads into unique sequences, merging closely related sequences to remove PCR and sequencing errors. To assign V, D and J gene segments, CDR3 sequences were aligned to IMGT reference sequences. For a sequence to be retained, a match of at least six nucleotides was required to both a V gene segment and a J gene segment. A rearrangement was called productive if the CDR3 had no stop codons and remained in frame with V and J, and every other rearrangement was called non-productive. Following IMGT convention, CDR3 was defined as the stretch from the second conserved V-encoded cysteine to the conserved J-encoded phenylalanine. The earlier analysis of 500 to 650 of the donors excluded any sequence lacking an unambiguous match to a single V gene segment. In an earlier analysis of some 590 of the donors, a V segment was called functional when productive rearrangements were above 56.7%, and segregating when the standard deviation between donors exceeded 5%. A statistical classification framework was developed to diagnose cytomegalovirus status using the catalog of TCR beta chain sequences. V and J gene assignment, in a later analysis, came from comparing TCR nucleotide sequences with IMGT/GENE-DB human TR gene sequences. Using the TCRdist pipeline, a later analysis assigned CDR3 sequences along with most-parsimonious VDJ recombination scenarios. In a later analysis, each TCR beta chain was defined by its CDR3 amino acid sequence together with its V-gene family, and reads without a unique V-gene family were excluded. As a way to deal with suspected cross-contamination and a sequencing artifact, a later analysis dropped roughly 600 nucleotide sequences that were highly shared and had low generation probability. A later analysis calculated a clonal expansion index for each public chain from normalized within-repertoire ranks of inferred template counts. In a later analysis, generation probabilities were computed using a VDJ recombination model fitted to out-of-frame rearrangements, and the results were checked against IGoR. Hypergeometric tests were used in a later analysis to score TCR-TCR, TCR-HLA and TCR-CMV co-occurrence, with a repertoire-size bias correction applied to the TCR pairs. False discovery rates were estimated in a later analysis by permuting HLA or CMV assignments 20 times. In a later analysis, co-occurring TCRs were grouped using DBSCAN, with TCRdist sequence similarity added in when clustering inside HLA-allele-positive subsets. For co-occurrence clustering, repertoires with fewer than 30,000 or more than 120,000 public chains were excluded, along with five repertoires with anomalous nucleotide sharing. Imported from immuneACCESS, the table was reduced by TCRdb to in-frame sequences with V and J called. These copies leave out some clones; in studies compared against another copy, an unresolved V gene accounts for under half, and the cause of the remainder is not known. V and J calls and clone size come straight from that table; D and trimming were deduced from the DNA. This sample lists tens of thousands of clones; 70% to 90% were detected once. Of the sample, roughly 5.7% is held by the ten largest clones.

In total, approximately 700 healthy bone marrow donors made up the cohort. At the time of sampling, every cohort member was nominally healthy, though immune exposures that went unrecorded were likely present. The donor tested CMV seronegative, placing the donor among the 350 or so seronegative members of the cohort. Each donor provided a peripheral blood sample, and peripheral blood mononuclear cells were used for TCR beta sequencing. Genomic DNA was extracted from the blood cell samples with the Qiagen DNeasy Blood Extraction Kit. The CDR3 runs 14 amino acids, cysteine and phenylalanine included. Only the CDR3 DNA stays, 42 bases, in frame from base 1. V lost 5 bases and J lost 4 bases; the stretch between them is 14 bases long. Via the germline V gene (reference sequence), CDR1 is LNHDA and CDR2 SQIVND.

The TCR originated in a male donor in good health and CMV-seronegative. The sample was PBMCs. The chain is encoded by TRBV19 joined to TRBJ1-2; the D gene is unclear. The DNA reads TGTGCCAGTAGTGAGCTTACAGAACTCTATGGCTACACCTTC. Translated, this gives CASSELTELYGYTF. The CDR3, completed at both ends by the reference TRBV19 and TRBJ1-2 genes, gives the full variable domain DGGITQSPKYLFRKEGQNVTLSCEQNLNHDAMYWYRQDPGQGLRLIYYSQIVNDFQKGDIAEGYSVSREKKESFPLTVTSAQKNPTAFYLCASSELTELYGYTFGSGTRLTVV.